This T cell receptor beta chain was retrieved from a study of tumor-infiltrating lymphocytes in glioblastoma multiforme. Study results and caveats: Clone frequencies may be distorted by unequal TCR transcripts per cell.

TCRB libraries came from RNA via three nested multiplex PCR rounds. TCRdb re-called the multiplex PCR reads with MiXCR, one entry per CDR3 protein. The sample shows 13,000 or so distinct CDR3 sequences, approximately 72% of them seen only once. V gave up 3 bases and J gave up 9 bases; unmatched junction bases: 15. The CDR3 consists of 16 residues. Germline values: CDR1 ENHRY, CDR2 SYGVKD. Note on this clonotype: What it recognizes is unknown. This likely comes from a read error, as the CDR3 has no conserved phenylalanine or tryptophan at its end.

The sequenced sample was brain tumor tissue. The J gene is TRBJ1-2, the V gene TRBV10-3, with 8 bases aligning to TRBD1. This receptor was identified in a male donor with glioblastoma. The CDR3 is CAISDPSPQGEYSYTL. CDR3 coding DNA: TGTGCCATCAGTGACCCCAGCCCACAGGGGGAATATAGCTACACCCTC.